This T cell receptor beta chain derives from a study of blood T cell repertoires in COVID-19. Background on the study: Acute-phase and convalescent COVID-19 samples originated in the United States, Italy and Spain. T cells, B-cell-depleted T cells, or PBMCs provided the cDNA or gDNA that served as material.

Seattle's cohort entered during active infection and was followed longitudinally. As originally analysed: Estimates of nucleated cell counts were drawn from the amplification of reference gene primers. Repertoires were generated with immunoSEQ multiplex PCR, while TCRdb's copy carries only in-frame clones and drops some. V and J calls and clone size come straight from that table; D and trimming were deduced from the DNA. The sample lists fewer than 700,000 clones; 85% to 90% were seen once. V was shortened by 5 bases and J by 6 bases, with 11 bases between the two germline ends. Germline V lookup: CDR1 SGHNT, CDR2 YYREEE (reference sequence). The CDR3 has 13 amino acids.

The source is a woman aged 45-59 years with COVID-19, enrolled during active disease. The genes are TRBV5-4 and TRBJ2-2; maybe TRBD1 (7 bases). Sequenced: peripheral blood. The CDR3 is CASREGTAGELFF. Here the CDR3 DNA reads TGTGCCAGCAGGGAGGGGACAGCCGGGGAGCTGTTTTTT.